This entry lists 2 T cell receptor beta chains sequenced from one sample in a study of regulatory T cells in long-lasting Graves disease. Building of the TCR beta libraries involved iRepertoire HTBI primers and Arm-PCR of CDR3 regions. TCRdb used MiXCR to reprocess the multiplex PCR reads, holding one entry per CDR3 protein. The data contain some 600,000 distinct CDR3 sequences, 15% to 20% of them singletons. Time point specified: newly diagnosed GD, antithyroid drugs for less than 3 months. PBMC-derived RNA was used for the TCR library. These data are also associated with another study on T cells in Graves' hyperthyroidism and ophthalmopathy.

Here the sequenced sample was peripheral blood mononuclear cells (PBMCs), taken at new diagnosis, from a patient treated with antithyroid drugs. Receptors were obtained from a man aged 18 to 30 with Graves disease.

The chain employs TRBV18 and TRBJ1-1; tentative D call: TRBD1 (6 bases). Trimming cost V 2 bases and J 2 bases, with 9 bases left between them. The CDR3 runs to 14 residues. Germline loops: CDR1 KGHSH, CDR2 LQKENI. The CDR3 coding sequence is TGTGCCAGCTCACCAGACAGGAGTAACACTGAAGCTTTCTTT. Translating it yields CASSPDRSNTEAFF.

The sample holds many counts of this clonotype. V is TRBV19 and J is TRBJ2-3, with unresolved D. The CDR3 contains 14 residues. Germline values: CDR1 LNHDA, CDR2 SQIVND (reference sequence). V dropped 5 bases and J dropped 2 bases, with 11 bases sitting between them. This chain's CDR3 is CASSHRRNTDTQYF. The CDR3 nucleotides read TGTGCCAGTAGTCATCGGCGGAACACAGATACGCAGTATTTT.